Listed here are 2 T cell receptor beta chains from one sample, sequenced in a study of blood T cell repertoires in COVID-19. Generated by immunoSEQ multiplex PCR, the TCRdb table keeps only in-frame clones and is missing some. The repertoire holds under 55,000 clones, with around 92% as singletons. The material sequenced was peripheral blood. Receptors were obtained from a human donor in a cohort sampled during active COVID-19.

V usage is TRBV6-2 or TRBV6-3 and J usage is TRBJ2-1; TRBD1 is a possible D gene (5 bases). Trimming cost V 6 bases and J 6 bases, with 18 bases left between them. Germline values: CDR1 MNHEY, CDR2 SVGEGT. The CDR3 consists of 15 residues. Written as DNA, the CDR3 is TGTGCCAGCAGCCCCATAGGGGTCCAGATCAATGAGCAGTTCTTC. Its protein is CASSPIGVQINEQFF.

The V and J genes are TRBV7-2 and TRBJ2-4; the match to TRBD1 covers 9 bases. The CDR3 has 16 amino acids. The junction had 11 bases not matched to a gene; V was cut back by 2 bases and J by 9 bases. Germline CDR1 reads SGHTA; CDR2 reads FQGNSA. The DNA of the CDR3 is TGTGCCAGCAGCTTAATGGGGACAGGGATCGGGGGCATTCAGTACTTC. Translated: CASSLMGTGIGGIQYF.